This T cell receptor beta chain emerged from a study of OX40 agonist ivuxolimab in advanced cancers. Study observations and caveats: Expansion of clones was among the lowest in partial responders at 0.1-3.0 mg/kg.

Exclusion of a patient followed from autoimmune disease history or systemic immunosuppression. In the case of this clone: Its antigen remains unidentified.

Clones were sequenced by immunoSEQ multiplex PCR, and TCRdb holds only the in-frame ones, with some missing. The sample lists approximately 64,000 clones, over 80% seen once, with approximately 3% in the top ten. The TCR was taken from an adult with an advanced solid tumor such as melanoma, head and neck, liver or kidney cancer. The specimen was CD4+ or CD8+ T cells sorted from blood, collected in a trial of the OX40 agonist ivuxolimab.

The CDR3 DNA sequence: TGTGCCAGTAGTATAGCAGCGGGTAGCAGGAGCTCCTACAATGAGCAGTTCTTC. Amino acid sequence: CASSIAAGSRSSYNEQFF. V gene TRBV19 combines with J gene TRBJ2-1, with D perhaps matching TRBD2 (6 bases). Germline CDR1 is LNHDA and CDR2 is SQIVND (reference sequence). The V end lost 1 base, the J end lost 0 bases, and 16 bases lay between the germline ends. The CDR3 is made up of 18 amino acids.